The 10 T cell receptor beta chains listed next were all sequenced from one sample in a study of blood T cell repertoires in COVID-19. This table comes from immunoSEQ multiplex PCR, and its TCRdb copy is limited to in-frame clones, with some not included. This table holds approximately 180,000 clones, over 75% found once. Sequenced material: peripheral blood. The source is a human donor with active or convalescent COVID-19. The donor label of this sample is uncertain.

V is TRBV3-1 (or the pseudogene TRBV3-2) and J is TRBJ1-2; TRBD1 agrees at 10 bases. V was clipped by 2 bases and J by 5 bases; unmatched bases: 5. The CDR3 runs to 15 residues. From germline, CDR1 is LGHDT and CDR2 YNNKEL (reference sequence). CDR3 residues: CASSQMGQGFYGYTF. The DNA for the CDR3 is TGTGCCAGCAGCCAAATGGGACAGGGGTTTTATGGCTACACCTTC.

The chain uses TRBV18 and TRBJ2-7, with D perhaps matching TRBD1 (6 bases). Germline CDR1 is KGHSH and CDR2 is LQKENI. The CDR3 totals 18 residues. Trimming stripped 2 bases from V and 3 bases from J, with 23 bases between. The CDR3 spells CASSPFMTGRSLGYEQYF. CDR3 DNA sequence: TGTGCCAGCTCACCATTTATGACAGGTCGAAGCTTAGGCTACGAGCAGTACTTC.

This rearrangement joins TRBV5-4 to TRBJ1-6, with TRBD1 identical over 9 bases. The CDR3 has 17 amino acids. Germline V gene data show CDR1 as SGHNT and CDR2 as YYREEE (reference sequence). The J segment lost 7 bases and the V segment lost 4 bases, leaving 12 bases of the junction unmatched. The CDR3 coding sequence is TGTGCCAGCAGCCGCCCTCGGACAGGGGTGAAGAATTCACCCCTCCACTTT. It translates to CASSRPRTGVKNSPLHF.

V is TRBV7-6 and J is TRBJ2-1; tentatively, D is TRBD2 (5 bases). The CDR3 is 13 amino acids. V shed 2 bases and J shed 7 bases, with 9 bases lying between them. Germline V gene sequence: CDR1 SGHVS, CDR2 FNYEAQ. CDR3 coding DNA: TGTGCCAGCAGCTTACAGAGAGGGAATGAGCAGTTCTTC. Translation gives CASSLQRGNEQFF.

The chain uses TRBV4-3 and TRBJ2-1; no firm D call. The CDR3 loop spans 15 amino acids. The germline gives CDR1 LGHNA, CDR2 YSLEER. The V gene lost 0 bases and the J gene lost 9 bases, with 15 bases spanning the gap. The CDR3 protein is CASSQEFDTWAEQFF. CDR3 coding DNA: TGCGCCAGCAGCCAAGAGTTTGATACGTGGGCTGAGCAGTTCTTC.

The genes are TRBV9 and TRBJ1-2; D is perhaps TRBD1 (5 bases). The germline gives CDR1 SGDLS, CDR2 YYNGEE. This CDR3 contains 15 residues. Trimming took off 0 bases at V and 2 bases at J, with 11 bases between the two ends. CDR3 sequence: CASSVGGRGNYGYTF. CDR3 DNA sequence: TGTGCCAGCAGCGTAGGCGGGCGGGGGAACTATGGCTACACCTTC.

J is TRBJ2-1 and V is TRBV13, with 13 bases that match TRBD2. The ends lost 4 bases at V and 4 bases at J; junction bases unmatched: 13. The CDR3 sequence is 19 residues long. The germline V gene has CDR1 PRHDT and CDR2 FYEKMQ (reference sequence). The DNA for the CDR3 is TGTGCCAGCAGCTCTAGGAGGTCGACTAGCGGGAGGCCATACAATGAGCAGTTCTTC. Translated: CASSSRRSTSGRPYNEQFF.

The chain uses TRBV4-1 and TRBJ1-1, with D hard to call. The CDR3 covers 15 residues. The V gene lost 1 base and the J gene lost 0 bases, with 9 bases spanning the gap. Germline CDR1 and CDR2: MGHRA and YSYEKL. The chain's CDR3 is CASSQALTVNTEAFF. CDR3 in DNA: TGCGCCAGCAGCCAAGCCCTAACAGTGAACACTGAAGCTTTCTTT.

V and J are TRBV7-3 and TRBJ2-7; TRBD2 aligns across 7 bases. The CDR3 sequence is 15 residues long. Trimming at V came to 5 bases and at J to 3 bases, leaving 10 bases not matched to a gene. Germline assignment: CDR1 SGHTA and CDR2 FQGTGA. CDR3 nucleotide sequence: TGTGCCAGCAGCCCTGCAGGGAGCGGGGACTACGAGCAGTACTTC. Residues: CASSPAGSGDYEQYF.

This clone has only one observation. V and J are TRBV7-8 and TRBJ2-5; perhaps TRBD2 as D (6 bases). The CDR3 length is 13 residues. V lost 7 bases to trimming and J lost 1 base, with 10 bases between them. Germline CDR1 reads SGHVS; CDR2 reads FQNEAQ. CDR3 region: CASMGGRQETQYF. The CDR3 region has the DNA TGTGCCAGCATGGGGGGACGCCAAGAGACCCAGTACTTC. Filled out from reference TRBV7-8 and TRBJ2-5, the complete variable domain reads GAGVSQSPRYKVAKRGQDVALRCDPISGHVSLFWYQQALGQGPEFLTYFQNEAQLDKSGLPSDRFFAERPEGSVSTLKIQRTQQEDSAVYLCASMGGRQETQYFGPGTRLLVL.